The 8 T cell receptor beta chains below were found in one sample sequenced in a study of T cells in Graves' hyperthyroidism and ophthalmopathy. RNA transcripts gave rise to amplified TCR beta CDR3 regions. In the first-round RT-PCR of the TCR CDR3, the HTBI primer set was used. TCRdb recomputed calls from the multiplex PCR reads with MiXCR, one row per CDR3 protein. The profile shows about 420,000 distinct CDR3 sequences, 15% to 18% of them singletons. Sequencing input: blood. The receptors come from a woman aged 18 to 35 with Graves' hyperthyroidism.

This clonotype was detected many times. The gene calls are TRBV7-9 and TRBJ2-7; 9 bases align to TRBD2. The CDR3 extends over 17 amino acids. Germline V CDR1 and CDR2: SEHNR, FQNEAQ (reference sequence). The V and J ends lost 8 bases and 0 bases, in that order; junction bases with no gene match: 14. CDR3 DNA sequence: TGTGCCAGCGCCGGGACTAGCAGACATCCAAGCTCCTACGAGCAGTACTTC. As protein: CASAGTSRHPSSYEQYF.

This clonotype turned up a few times. This rearrangement joins TRBV4-1 to TRBJ1-2; 7 bases fit TRBD1. The CDR3 contains 16 residues. CDR1 and CDR2 from the germline V gene are MGHRA and YSYEKL. Losses at the gene ends were 4 bases for V and 5 bases for J; bases not matched to a gene: 13. The CDR3 spells CASSPGGGRGEYGYTF. As DNA, the CDR3 is TGCGCCAGCAGCCCCGGGGGGGGCAGGGGGGAATATGGCTACACCTTC.

This clonotype came up many times. The rearrangement uses TRBV2 and TRBJ2-7; D unclear. The CDR3 covers 13 residues. Trimming pared 2 bases from V and 8 bases from J, leaving 13 bases between. Germline CDR1 and CDR2: SNHLY and FYNNEI. The CDR3 DNA is TGTGCCAGCAGTGAACCGCCAGTTACGAAGCAGTACTTC. Protein product: CASSEPPVTKQYF. Using reference TRBV2 and TRBJ2-7 for the parts outside the CDR3, the full variable domain is EPEVTQTPSHQVTQMGQEVILRCVPISNHLYFYWYRQILGQKVEFLVSFYNNEISEKSEIFDDQFSVERPDGSNFTLKIRSTKLEDSAMYFCASSEPPVTKQYFGPGTRLTVT.

The sample holds many counts of this clonotype. This rearrangement joins TRBV20-1 to TRBJ2-3; D not certain. Trimming shortened V by 5 bases and J by 3 bases, and 12 bases separated the two germline ends. This CDR3 region has 13 residues. Germline assignment: CDR1 DFQATT and CDR2 SNEGSKA (reference sequence). The CDR3: CSAPVGWTDTQYF. For the CDR3, the DNA is TGCAGTGCTCCGGTAGGATGGACAGATACGCAGTATTTT.

Ten or more counts support this clonotype. V usage is TRBV12-3 or TRBV12-4 and J usage is TRBJ1-4, with 9 positions matching TRBD1. The length of the CDR3 is 17 residues. J gave up 7 bases and V 6 bases, and 15 bases lay outside the gene matches. The CDR3 coding sequence is TGTGCCAGCAGCCTCACCAACAGGGGGCTAGAGGGTGAAAAACTGTTTTTT. Protein: CASSLTNRGLEGEKLFF.

The V call is TRBV7-9, the J call TRBJ1-4; D not resolved. Germline V gene lookup returns CDR1 SEHNR and CDR2 FQNEAQ (reference sequence). This CDR3 is built from 15 residues. V shed 4 bases and J shed 6 bases, with 15 bases lying between them. In DNA, the CDR3 is TGTGCCAGCAGCTCATCGGAAGGGAGGGATGAAAAACTGTTTTTT. Amino acid sequence: CASSSSEGRDEKLFF. Full variable domain (remainder filled in from reference TRBV7-9 and TRBJ1-4): DTGVSQNPRHKITKRGQNVTFRCDPISEHNRLYWYRQTLGQGPEFLTYFQNEAQLEKSRLLSDRFSAERPKGSFSTLEIQRTEQGDSAMYLCASSSSEGRDEKLFFGSGTQLSVL.

The rearrangement joins TRBV30 to TRBJ1-5, with D possibly being TRBD1 (5 bases). Trimming pared 1 base from V and 3 bases from J, leaving 7 bases between. The germline V gene has CDR1 GTSNPN and CDR2 SVGIG (reference sequence). The CDR3 totals 13 residues. The CDR3 DNA sequence: TGTGCCTGGAGTGCAGGGTACAATCAGCCCCAGCATTTT. It is translated as CAWSAGYNQPQHF.

This clonotype was observed many times. The V and J genes are TRBV7-8 and TRBJ2-5, with 15 bases matching TRBD2. The V and J ends lost 5 bases and 4 bases, in that order; junction bases with no gene match: 5. Germline V gene lookup returns CDR1 SGHVS and CDR2 FQNEAQ. CDR3 length: 16 amino acids. The CDR3, as DNA: TGTGCCAGCAGCGGACTAGCGGGGGGGCCACTAGAGACCCAGTACTTC. Its translation: CASSGLAGGPLETQYF.